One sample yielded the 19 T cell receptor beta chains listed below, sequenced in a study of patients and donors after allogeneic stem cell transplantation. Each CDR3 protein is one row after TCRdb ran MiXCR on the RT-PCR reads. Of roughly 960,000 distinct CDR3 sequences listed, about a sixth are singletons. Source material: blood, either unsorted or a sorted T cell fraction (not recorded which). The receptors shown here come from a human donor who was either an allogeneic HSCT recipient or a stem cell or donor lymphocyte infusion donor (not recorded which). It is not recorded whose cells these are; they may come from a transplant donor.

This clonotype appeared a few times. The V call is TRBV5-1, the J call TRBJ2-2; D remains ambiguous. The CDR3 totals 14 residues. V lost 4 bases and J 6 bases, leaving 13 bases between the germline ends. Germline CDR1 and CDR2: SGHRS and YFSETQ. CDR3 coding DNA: TGCGCCAGCAGCAACTTGACCCCGCCCGGGGAGCTGTTTTTT. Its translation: CASSNLTPPGELFF. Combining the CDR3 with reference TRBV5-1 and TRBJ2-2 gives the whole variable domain KAGVTQTPRYLIKTRGQQVTLSCSPISGHRSVSWYQQTPGQGLQFLFEYFSETQRNKGNFPGRFSGRQFSNSRSEMNVSTLELGDSALYLCASSNLTPPGELFFGEGSRLTVL.

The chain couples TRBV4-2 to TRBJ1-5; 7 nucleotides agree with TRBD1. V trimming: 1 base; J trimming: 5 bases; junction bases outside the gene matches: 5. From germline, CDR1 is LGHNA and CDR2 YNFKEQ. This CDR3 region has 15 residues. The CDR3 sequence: CASSQVTGNHQPQHF. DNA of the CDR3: TGTGCCAGCAGCCAAGTGACAGGGAACCATCAGCCCCAGCATTTT.

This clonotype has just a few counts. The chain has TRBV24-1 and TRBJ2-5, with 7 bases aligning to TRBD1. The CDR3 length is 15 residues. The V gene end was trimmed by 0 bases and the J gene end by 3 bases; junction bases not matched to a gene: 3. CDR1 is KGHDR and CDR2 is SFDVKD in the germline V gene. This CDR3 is CATSDLQTGEETQYF. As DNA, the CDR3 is TGTGCCACCAGTGATTTGCAAACAGGGGAAGAGACCCAGTACTTC.

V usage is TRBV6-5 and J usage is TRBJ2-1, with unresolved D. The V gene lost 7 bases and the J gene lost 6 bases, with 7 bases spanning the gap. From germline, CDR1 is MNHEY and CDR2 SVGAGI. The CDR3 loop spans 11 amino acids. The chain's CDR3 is CASTQRNEQFF. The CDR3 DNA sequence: TGTGCCAGCACCCAGCGCAATGAGCAGTTCTTC.

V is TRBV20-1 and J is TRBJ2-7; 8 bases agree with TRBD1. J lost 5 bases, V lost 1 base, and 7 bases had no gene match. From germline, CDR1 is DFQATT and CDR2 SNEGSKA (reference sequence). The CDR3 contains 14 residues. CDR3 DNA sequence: TGCAGTGCTAGAGGATTTTTGGACAGGGACGAGCAGTACTTC. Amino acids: CSARGFLDRDEQYF.

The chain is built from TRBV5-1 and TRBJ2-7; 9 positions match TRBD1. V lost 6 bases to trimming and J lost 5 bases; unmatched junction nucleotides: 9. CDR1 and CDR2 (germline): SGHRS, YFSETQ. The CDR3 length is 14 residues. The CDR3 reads CASNQGQGINEQYF. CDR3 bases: TGCGCCAGCAATCAGGGACAGGGCATCAACGAGCAGTACTTC. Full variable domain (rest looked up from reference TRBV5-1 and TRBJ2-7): KAGVTQTPRYLIKTRGQQVTLSCSPISGHRSVSWYQQTPGQGLQFLFEYFSETQRNKGNFPGRFSGRQFSNSRSEMNVSTLELGDSALYLCASNQGQGINEQYFGPGTRLTVT.

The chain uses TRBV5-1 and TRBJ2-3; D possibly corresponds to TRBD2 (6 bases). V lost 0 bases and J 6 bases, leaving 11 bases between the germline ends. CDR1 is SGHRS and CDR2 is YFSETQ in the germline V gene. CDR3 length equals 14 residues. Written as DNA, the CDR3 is TGCGCCAGCAGCTTGGTCGGGAGTGGGGATACGCAGTATTTT. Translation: CASSLVGSGDTQYF.

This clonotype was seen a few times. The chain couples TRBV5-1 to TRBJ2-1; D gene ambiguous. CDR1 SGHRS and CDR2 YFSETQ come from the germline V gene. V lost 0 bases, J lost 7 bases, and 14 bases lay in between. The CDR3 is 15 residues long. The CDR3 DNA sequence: TGCGCCAGCAGCTTGGAGGCTAGTAGTCGGAATGAGCAGTTCTTC. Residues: CASSLEASSRNEQFF.

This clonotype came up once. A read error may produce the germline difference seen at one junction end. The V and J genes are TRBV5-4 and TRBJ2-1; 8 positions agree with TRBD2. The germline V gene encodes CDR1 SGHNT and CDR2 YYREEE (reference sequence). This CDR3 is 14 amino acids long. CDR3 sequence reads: CAISLAGSYNEQFF. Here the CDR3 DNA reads TGTGCCATCAGCTTAGCGGGGTCGTACAATGAGCAGTTCTTC.

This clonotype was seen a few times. The CDR3 DNA reads as TGTGCCAGCAGCTTAAAGGGACTAGCGCCGCACTACGAGCAGTACTTC. It codes for CASSLKGLAPHYEQYF. V and J are TRBV7-3 and TRBJ2-7, with 10 bases matching TRBD2. The CDR3 consists of 16 residues. In germline, CDR1 is SGHTA, CDR2 FQGTGA. With 1 base clipped from V and 3 bases from J, the junction kept 6 bases outside the gene matches.

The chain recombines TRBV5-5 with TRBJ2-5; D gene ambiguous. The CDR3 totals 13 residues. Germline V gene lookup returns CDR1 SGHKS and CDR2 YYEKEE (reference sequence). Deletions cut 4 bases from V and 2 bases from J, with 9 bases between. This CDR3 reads CASSLWQQETQYF. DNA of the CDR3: TGTGCCAGCAGCCTATGGCAGCAAGAGACCCAGTACTTC.

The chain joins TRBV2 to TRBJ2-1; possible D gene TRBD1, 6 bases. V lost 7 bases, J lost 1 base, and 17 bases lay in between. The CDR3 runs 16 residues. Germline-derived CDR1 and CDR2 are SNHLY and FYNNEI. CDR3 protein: CASTPGRGLSYNEQFF. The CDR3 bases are TGTGCCAGCACCCCGGGCAGGGGATTATCCTACAATGAGCAGTTCTTC.

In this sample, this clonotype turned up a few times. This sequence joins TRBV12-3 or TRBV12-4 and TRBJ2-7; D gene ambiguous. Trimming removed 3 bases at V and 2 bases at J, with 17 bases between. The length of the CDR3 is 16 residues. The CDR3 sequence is CASSFFGSLSTYEQYF. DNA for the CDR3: TGTGCCAGCAGTTTTTTCGGCAGCCTCAGTACCTACGAGCAGTACTTC.

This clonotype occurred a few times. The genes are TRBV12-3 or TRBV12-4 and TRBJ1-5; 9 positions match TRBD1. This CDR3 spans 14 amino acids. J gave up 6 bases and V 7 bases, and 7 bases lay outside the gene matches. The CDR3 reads CASTYRGRGQPQHF. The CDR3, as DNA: TGTGCCAGCACGTACAGGGGGCGCGGTCAGCCCCAGCATTTT.

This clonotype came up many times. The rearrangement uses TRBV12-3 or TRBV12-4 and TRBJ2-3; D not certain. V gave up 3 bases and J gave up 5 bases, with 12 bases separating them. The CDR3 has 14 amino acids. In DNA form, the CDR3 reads TGTGCCAGCAGTTTGGGCCAGGTCGGAGATACGCAGTATTTT. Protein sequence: CASSLGQVGDTQYF.

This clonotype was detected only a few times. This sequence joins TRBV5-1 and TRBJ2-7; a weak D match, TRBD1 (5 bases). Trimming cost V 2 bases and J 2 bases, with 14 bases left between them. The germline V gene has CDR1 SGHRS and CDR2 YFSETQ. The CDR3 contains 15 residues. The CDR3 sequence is CASSLMQGIAYEQYF. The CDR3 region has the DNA TGCGCCAGCAGCTTAATGCAGGGAATTGCCTACGAGCAGTACTTC.

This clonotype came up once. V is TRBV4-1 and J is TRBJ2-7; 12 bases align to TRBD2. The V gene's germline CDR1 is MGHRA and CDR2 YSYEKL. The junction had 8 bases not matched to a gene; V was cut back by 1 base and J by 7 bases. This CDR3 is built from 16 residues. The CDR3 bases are TGCGCCAGCAGCCAAGCCCTAGCGGGAGGGCTAAGGGAGCAGTACTTC. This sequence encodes CASSQALAGGLREQYF.

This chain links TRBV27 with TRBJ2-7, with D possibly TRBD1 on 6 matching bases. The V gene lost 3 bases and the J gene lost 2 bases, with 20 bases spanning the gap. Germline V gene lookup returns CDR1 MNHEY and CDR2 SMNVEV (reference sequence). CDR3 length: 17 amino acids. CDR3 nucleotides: TGTGCCAGCAGTTTTTCAGCGAGAACAGGGCGCCCCTACGAGCAGTACTTC. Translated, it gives CASSFSARTGRPYEQYF.

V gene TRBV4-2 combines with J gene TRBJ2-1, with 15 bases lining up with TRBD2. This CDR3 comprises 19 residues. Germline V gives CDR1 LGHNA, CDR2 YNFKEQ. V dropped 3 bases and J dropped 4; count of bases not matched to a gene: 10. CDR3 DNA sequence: TGTGCCAGCAGCCATCACCGGACTAGCGGGGGGGAGCAATACAATGAGCAGTTCTTC. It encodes CASSHHRTSGGEQYNEQFF.